This TCR beta chain derives from a study of OX40 agonist ivuxolimab in advanced cancers. TCRdb keeps only in-frame clones here, not all; method: immunoSEQ multiplex PCR. Of some 50,000 clones in the sample, 83% were seen once. V was cut by 4 bases and J by 7 bases, with 11 bases left in between. Germline CDR1 is SNHLY and CDR2 is FYNNEI. This CDR3 comprises 13 residues. The source was CD4+ or CD8+ T cells sorted from blood, collected in a trial of the OX40 agonist ivuxolimab. This chain links TRBV2 with TRBJ2-1, with no clear D. This clonotype was sampled from an adult with an advanced solid tumor such as melanoma, head and neck, liver or kidney cancer. The CDR3 DNA reads TGTGCCAGCAGTGTAGGGCCGTGGAATGAGCAGTTCTTC. Protein: CASSVGPWNEQFF.